Sequencing of this T cell receptor beta chain was carried out in a study of a mutant IDH1 vaccine in newly diagnosed glioma. Germline assignment: CDR1 SGHRS and CDR2 YFSETQ. The CDR3 has 12 residues. V was trimmed by 4 bases and J by 4 bases, leaving 8 bases between them. A note on this clone: Its matching antigen is unknown.

Assay: immunoSEQ multiplex PCR; the TCRdb copy retains only in-frame clones and omits some. This table holds tens of thousands of clones, 81% found once. Time point denoted: week 35, safety follow-up. Vaccination comprised doses that each held 300 ug of mutant IDH1 20-mer peptide, plus topical imiquimod. This clonotype was obtained from a man aged 35 to 55 with glioma. The source was PBMCs, collected from a glioma patient whose treatment included an IDH1 peptide vaccine. The chain joins TRBV5-1 to TRBJ2-5; weak D call: TRBD2 (5 bases). CDR3 coding DNA: TGCGCCAGCAGCGCCGGAGGAGAGACCCAGTACTTC. This sequence encodes CASSAGGETQYF.